This T cell receptor (beta chain) was captured in a study of graft-versus-host responses after intestinal transplantation. Of note for this clone: Its antigen is still unknown.

General study points: Marrow from the recipient contained GvH clones, some of which had appeared first in ileum or blood.

CDR1 is SGHAT and CDR2 is FQNNGV in the germline V gene. The CDR3 runs 14 residues. V lost 6 bases to trimming and J lost 6 bases, with 15 bases between them. Assay: immunoSEQ multiplex PCR; the TCRdb copy retains only in-frame clones and omits some. The data contain 100,000 or so clones, 91% of them seen just once; the ten biggest clones take up more than 0.15%. This specimen was unstimulated CD4+ T cells sorted from spleen or lymph node cells, taken before transplant. V and J are TRBV11-2 and TRBJ1-5; D is perhaps TRBD1 (6 bases). The receptor was isolated from a human donor who was the organ donor for an intestinal transplant. The CDR3 sequence: CASSLPGAAQPQHF. As DNA, the CDR3 is TGTGCCAGCAGTTTACCAGGGGCGGCTCAGCCCCAGCATTTT.